The 26 T cell receptor beta chains listed next were all sequenced from one sample in a study of blood T cells in healthy people across ages. A sample-barcoded 5' primer and a J-beta primer mix were used in a second PCR of about 6 to 11 cycles. TCRdb recomputed calls from the 5' RACE reads with MiXCR, one row per CDR3 protein. The repertoire holds some 1.8 million distinct CDR3 sequences, with roughly 43% as singletons. The sample consisted of blood. The receptor source for this set is a human donor in good health.

The J gene is TRBJ2-1, the V gene TRBV4-3; D may be TRBD2 (5 bases). Looked up from germline, CDR1 is LGHNA and CDR2 is YSLEER. V gave up 4 bases and J gave up 8 bases, with 21 bases separating them. The CDR3 has 16 amino acids. In DNA form, the CDR3 reads TGCGCCAGCAGCCCCCTTTCGGGGTTCAGAGGCGATGAGCAGTTCTTC. Protein product: CASSPLSGFRGDEQFF.

V gene TRBV7-2 combines with J gene TRBJ2-5; tentative D call: TRBD2 (5 bases). V lost 5 bases and J lost 11, with 21 bases in between. Germline CDR1 SGHTA, CDR2 FQGNSA. The CDR3 extends over 14 amino acids. DNA of the CDR3: TGTGCCAGCAGCGAACAGCTGTGGGTTGGGGAGCAGTACTTC. Residues: CASSEQLWVGEQYF.

This clonotype was recorded a few times. The chain has TRBV28 and TRBJ2-3; a weak D match, TRBD2 (5 bases). V lost 2 bases to trimming and J lost 3 bases, with 12 bases between them. CDR1 is MDHEN and CDR2 is SYDVKM in the germline V gene. The CDR3 runs to 15 residues. The CDR3 sequence is CASSLGGFGTDTQYF. The CDR3, as DNA: TGTGCCAGCAGTTTAGGAGGATTTGGGACAGATACGCAGTATTTT.

This clonotype was detected only a few times. The genes are TRBV5-5 and TRBJ2-6; D ambiguous. From germline, CDR1 is SGHKS and CDR2 YYEKEE (reference sequence). This CDR3 contains 16 residues. V dropped 0 bases and J dropped 2 bases, with 9 bases sitting between them. The CDR3 coding sequence is TGTGCCAGCAGCTTGGTCCGGGTAGCTGGGGCCAACGTCCTGACTTTC. Translated, it gives CASSLVRVAGANVLTF.

The V call is TRBV2, the J call TRBJ1-5, with D unclear. Germline V gene lookup returns CDR1 SNHLY and CDR2 FYNNEI. V lost 5 bases to trimming and J lost 2 bases, with 13 bases between them. The CDR3 consists of 15 residues. DNA for the CDR3: TGTGCCAGCAGTCTACTCCCGAGGGGCAATCAGCCCCAGCATTTT. It yields the protein CASSLLPRGNQPQHF.

This sequence joins TRBV24-1 and TRBJ2-1; possibly TRBD1 for D (5 bases). Trimming pared 3 bases from V and 10 bases from J, leaving 21 bases between. The CDR3 is 16 amino acids. Germline loops: CDR1 KGHDR, CDR2 SFDVKD. The CDR3 coding sequence is TGTGCCACCAGTGATACGACAGATTCACTCCCGGGCGAGCAGTTCTTC. Translation gives CATSDTTDSLPGEQFF.

This clonotype has just a few counts. As DNA, the CDR3 is TGTGCCACCAGCAGAGATTCGGCCGGGGTCAATGAGCAGTTCTTC. Amino acids: CATSRDSAGVNEQFF. This chain joins TRBV15 and TRBJ2-1; the D gene is possibly TRBD2 (5 bases). Trimming stripped 0 bases from V and 6 bases from J, with 12 bases between. This CDR3 region has 15 residues. Germline V gene sequence: CDR1 LNHNV, CDR2 YYDKDF (reference sequence).

As regards this clonotype: The junction departs from germline at one end; a sequencing error may be responsible. The chain recombines TRBV16 with TRBJ1-4; D is uncertain. The germline gives CDR1 KGHSY, CDR2 FQNENV. This CDR3 is 15 amino acids long. The CDR3 here is CASSGFDRINEELFF. CDR3 coding DNA: TGTGCCAGCAGCGGCTTCGATAGGATTAATGAAGAACTGTTTTTT.

The gene calls are TRBV11-1 and TRBJ1-2; D is perhaps TRBD1 (6 bases). V gave up 3 bases and J gave up 6 bases, with 11 bases separating them. Germline lookup yields CDR1 SGHAT and CDR2 FQDESV (reference sequence). This CDR3 spans 13 amino acids. The CDR3 spells CASSFLQGNGYTF. Written as DNA, the CDR3 is TGTGCCAGCAGCTTTTTACAGGGCAATGGCTACACCTTC.

With regard to this clonotype: Germline is not matched at one junction end, which may reflect a read error. The V gene is TRBV29-1, the J gene TRBJ1-2; D not certain. The CDR3 is made up of 12 amino acids. CDR1 is SQVTM and CDR2 is ANQGSEA in the germline V gene. This CDR3 reads CSVVVGSHGYSF. The CDR3 nucleotides are TGCAGCGTTGTGGTCGGGTCCCATGGCTACAGCTTC.

The rearrangement uses TRBV27 and TRBJ2-7; the D is unclear. The J call may be in error: the DNA end matches TRBJ2-1 better. From germline, CDR1 is MNHEY and CDR2 SMNVEV (reference sequence). The CDR3 is 15 amino acids. CDR3 bases: TGTGCCAGCAGTCCTAAAGGGCGGAGCTCCTACGAGCAGTTCTTC. It is translated as CASSPKGRSSYEQFF.

At least ten counts were recorded for this clonotype. The CDR3 loop is CSARKPSGGAVEQFF. The CDR3 DNA reads as TGCAGTGCTAGGAAACCTAGCGGGGGGGCAGTTGAGCAGTTCTTC. The gene calls are TRBV20-1 and TRBJ2-1; 12 bases are shared with TRBD2. V lost 3 bases, J lost 9 bases, and 9 bases stayed unmatched. CDR3 length: 15 residues. The V gene's germline CDR1 is DFQATT and CDR2 SNEGSKA (reference sequence).

The chain links TRBV12-3 or TRBV12-4 to TRBJ2-3; no reliable D call. The CDR3 contains 15 residues. Trimming took off 6 bases at V and 4 bases at J, with 17 bases between the two ends. The chain's CDR3 is CASSGDTLGSDTQYF. CDR3 DNA sequence: TGTGCCAGCAGCGGTGACACCCTTGGCTCAGATACGCAGTATTTT.

This clonotype was seen more than once but under ten times. This chain links TRBV7-9 with TRBJ2-7; D perhaps matches TRBD2 (6 bases). The V gene lost 8 bases and the J gene lost 1 base, with 15 bases spanning the gap. This CDR3 comprises 14 residues. In germline, CDR1 is SEHNR, CDR2 FQNEAQ (reference sequence). The CDR3, as DNA: TGTGCCAGCCGTCGGGACTCCAAATCCTACGAGCAGTACTTC. This codes for CASRRDSKSYEQYF.

This sequence joins TRBV5-1 and TRBJ2-4, with TRBD1 matching over 9 bases. The DNA end lines up better with TRBJ2-7; the J call may be wrong. The CDR3 contains 15 residues. Germline CDR1 is SGHRS and CDR2 is YFSETQ. CDR3 region: CASRYTGTGNYEQYF. The DNA for the CDR3 is TGCGCCAGCAGGTACACCGGGACAGGGAACTACGAGCAGTACTTC.

A word on this clonotype: At one end the junction does not follow the germline gene, possibly because of a read error. In DNA, the CDR3 is TGTAGTGCTAGAGTCCCCCCTCTCTACACTGAAGCTTTCTTT. Its translation: CSARVPPLYTEAFF. This sequence joins TRBV20-1 and TRBJ1-1; D not resolved. The length of the CDR3 is 14 residues. Germline CDR1 reads DFQATT; CDR2 reads SNEGSKA (reference sequence).

The chain employs TRBV20-1 and TRBJ1-5, with 7 bases lining up with TRBD1. The junction had 11 bases not matched to a gene; V was cut back by 2 bases and J by 4 bases. CDR1 and CDR2 (germline): DFQATT, SNEGSKA (reference sequence). The CDR3 runs 16 residues. Here the CDR3 reads CSARPAGTVHNQPQHF. The CDR3 nucleotides are TGCAGTGCTAGACCCGCGGGGACAGTACATAATCAGCCCCAGCATTTT.

The chain is built from TRBV29-1 and TRBJ2-7, with unresolved D. The CDR3 totals 13 residues. Germline V gives CDR1 SQVTM, CDR2 ANQGSEA. Trimming removed 1 base at V and 0 bases at J, with 7 bases between. DNA of the CDR3: TGCAGCGTTGAAGCGACCAACTCCTACGAGCAGTACTTC. Residues: CSVEATNSYEQYF.

This chain uses TRBV15 with TRBJ2-3, with D perhaps assigned TRBD1 or TRBD2 (5 bases each). Trimming left V 7 bases short and J 4 bases short, with 12 bases between. The CDR3 runs to 13 residues. From germline, CDR1 is LNHNV and CDR2 YYDKDF (reference sequence). CDR3 region: CATTGRAADTQYF. Here the CDR3 DNA reads TGTGCCACCACGGGACGGGCGGCAGATACGCAGTATTTT. Together with reference TRBV15 and TRBJ2-3, the CDR3 gives the full variable domain: DAMVIQNPRYQVTQFGKPVTLSCSQTLNHNVMYWYQQKSSQAPKLLFHYYDKDFNNEADTPDNFQSRRPNTSFCFLDIRSPGLGDTAMYLCATTGRAADTQYFGPGTRLTVL.

This clonotype was counted only a few times. The rearrangement joins TRBV15 to TRBJ1-2; weak D call: TRBD1 (6 bases). Deletions cut 8 bases from V and 0 bases from J, with 16 bases between. CDR1 LNHNV and CDR2 YYDKDF come from the germline V gene (reference sequence). The CDR3 consists of 15 residues. The CDR3 DNA follows: TGTGCCACCTCAGACAGGTCGGTAGCTAACTATGGCTACACCTTC. Translated: CATSDRSVANYGYTF.

The chain joins TRBV7-9 to TRBJ2-1, with 9 nucleotides matching TRBD1. CDR3 length equals 15 residues. Per the germline V gene, CDR1 is SEHNR and CDR2 is FQNEAQ (reference sequence). The J segment lost 8 bases and the V segment lost 2 bases, leaving 7 bases of the junction unmatched. The CDR3 loop is CASSLTGGASYEQFF. The CDR3 bases are TGTGCCAGCAGCTTAACAGGGGGCGCGAGTTATGAGCAGTTCTTC.

The V and J genes are TRBV6-1 and TRBJ2-1; D perhaps matches TRBD2 (6 bases). CDR1 MNHNS and CDR2 SASEGT come from the germline V gene. V lost 8 bases to trimming and J lost 5 bases, with 16 bases between them. The CDR3 covers 14 residues. CDR3 sequence (DNA): TGTGCCAGCCTCTGGAGGGTAGGGGACAATGAGCAGTTCTTC. Its translation: CASLWRVGDNEQFF.

This chain uses TRBV2 with TRBJ1-2; D possibly corresponds to TRBD1 (5 bases). V was shortened by 4 bases and J by 3 bases, with 12 bases between the two germline ends. There are 14 residues in the CDR3. Germline V gives CDR1 SNHLY, CDR2 FYNNEI. The CDR3 DNA reads as TGTGCCAGCAGTGTTGGGACGAATGACTATGGCTACACCTTC. It encodes CASSVGTNDYGYTF.

The J gene is TRBJ1-1, the V gene TRBV3-1, with D tentatively TRBD1 (6 bases). The CDR3 runs to 13 residues. CDR1 and CDR2 (germline): LGHDT, YNNKEL (reference sequence). V was pared by 3 bases and J by 5 bases, with 10 bases between. The CDR3 loop reads CASSHGGGTEAFF. The CDR3 nucleotides are TGTGCCAGCAGCCATGGAGGGGGGACTGAAGCTTTCTTT.

The gene calls are TRBV12-3 or TRBV12-4 and TRBJ1-5, with TRBD1 identical over 11 bases. V lost 6 bases, J lost 6 bases, and 7 bases stayed unmatched. The CDR3 has 15 residues. The CDR3 reads CASSLRTGGRQPQHF. CDR3 DNA sequence: TGTGCCAGCAGCCTGAGGACAGGGGGCCGTCAGCCCCAGCATTTT.

This clonotype was observed many times. As DNA, the CDR3 is TGTGCCAGCAGCTGGTACCAAGAGACCCAGTACTTC. Its protein is CASSWYQETQYF. The chain couples TRBV7-9 to TRBJ2-5; D is undetermined. Germline CDR1 and CDR2: SEHNR and FQNEAQ (reference sequence). The V end lost 4 bases, the J end lost 0 bases, and 3 bases lay between the germline ends. The CDR3 contains 12 residues.